This T cell receptor (beta chain) was obtained from a study of OX40 agonist ivuxolimab in advanced cancers. Trimming left V 1 base short and J 2 bases short, with 15 bases between. The CDR3 is 17 amino acids. Germline V gene sequence: CDR1 SGHTA, CDR2 FQGNSA. The protocol was immunoSEQ multiplex PCR, while the TCRdb copy is restricted to in-frame clones and leaves out a portion. The data show about 70,000 clones, 65% to 85% seen once. The TCR originated in an adult with an advanced solid tumor such as melanoma, head and neck, liver or kidney cancer. Sequencing was performed on CD4+ or CD8+ T cells sorted from blood, taken in a trial of the OX40 agonist ivuxolimab. The chain has TRBV7-2 and TRBJ1-5; D perhaps matches TRBD1 (6 bases). In nucleotides, the CDR3 is TGTGCCAGCAGCTTAGTCGGCGGGGGCCAGGGCAATCAGCCCCAGCATTTT. Its translation is CASSLVGGGQGNQPQHF.